The subject of this entry is one T cell receptor beta chain. Its antigen remains unidentified. Assay: immunoSEQ multiplex PCR; the TCRdb copy retains only in-frame clones and omits some. The sample yields about 98,000 clones, 87% seen once. Germline lookup yields CDR1 KGHSH and CDR2 LQKENI. The CDR3 sequence is 14 residues long. The germline V and J ends were trimmed by 2 bases and 6 bases, with 14 bases remaining between them. This sample was taken from a study of OX40 agonist ivuxolimab in advanced cancers. Study results and limitations: The study found among the lowest clonal expansion in partial responders at 0.1-3.0 mg/kg.

This chain links TRBV18 with TRBJ2-7; D uncertain. The material sequenced was CD4+ or CD8+ T cells sorted from blood, taken in a trial of the OX40 agonist ivuxolimab. The receptor comes from an adult with an advanced solid tumor such as melanoma, head and neck, liver or kidney cancer. CDR3: CASSPTPGQSEQYF. CDR3 nucleotides: TGTGCCAGCTCACCAACCCCCGGGCAGAGCGAGCAGTACTTC. Combining the CDR3 with reference TRBV18 and TRBJ2-7 gives the whole variable domain NAGVMQNPRHLVRRRGQEARLRCSPMKGHSHVYWYRQLPEEGLKFMVYLQKENIIDESGMPKERFSAEFPKEGPSILRIQQVVRGDSAAYFCASSPTPGQSEQYFGPGTRLTVT.